This is a list of T cell receptor beta chains from one sample in a study of response to subunit inactivated influenza vaccine. TCRdb itself ran the RT-PCR reads through MiXCR, one entry per CDR3 protein. This sample has about 700,000 distinct CDR3 sequences, with about 14% found just once. The sequences come from PBMCs from blood, collected less than 15 days before vaccination. All receptors come from a man aged 50 to 60 who received an inactivated influenza vaccine. The CDR3 runs from the conserved cysteine through the conserved F or W. Fields, in order: V gene, CDR3 protein.

v_call: TRBV6-1; cdr3_aa: CASRKAGRLYEQFF
v_call: TRBV7-2; cdr3_aa: CASSHSNGGYNEQFF
v_call: TRBV5-6; cdr3_aa: CASSLVRTGSREQFF
v_call: TRBV27; cdr3_aa: CASSLSSRITNEKLFF
v_call: TRBV5-1; cdr3_aa: CASSLEGQRHSYEQYF
v_call: TRBV2; cdr3_aa: CASSELGTGAQFF
v_call: TRBV4-3; cdr3_aa: CASSLSGLAGYTDTQYF
v_call: TRBV4-3; cdr3_aa: CASSQRPGQGSDTQYF
v_call: TRBV10-3; cdr3_aa: CAISEYRDYNEQFF
v_call: TRBV5-1; cdr3_aa: CASSLTAMNTEAFF
v_call: TRBV12-3/TRBV12-4; cdr3_aa: CASSFSAGGDTQYF
v_call: TRBV20-1; cdr3_aa: CSARDPQNANTGELFF
v_call: TRBV7-9; cdr3_aa: CASSLGGLSYGYTF
v_call: TRBV6-1; cdr3_aa: CASSTFPGNEQFF